Listed here are 24 T cell receptor beta chains from one sample, sequenced in a study of blood T cell repertoires in COVID-19. Using immunoSEQ multiplex PCR, the repertoire was profiled, and TCRdb retains in-frame clones only, with some absent. The sample shows around 130,000 clones, approximately 88% of them seen only once. Specimen: peripheral blood. The receptor set was obtained from a woman aged 30 to 39 who had recovered from COVID-19.

V usage is TRBV6-6 and J usage is TRBJ2-7; TRBD2 matches at 7 bases. In germline, CDR1 is MNHNY, CDR2 SVGAGI (reference sequence). CDR3 length: 16 residues. V shed 2 bases and J 3 bases; nucleotides not matched to a gene: 10. CDR3 loop: CASSYVLGGTHYEQYF. CDR3 in DNA: TGTGCCAGCAGTTACGTCCTGGGGGGGACCCACTACGAGCAGTACTTC.

The chain has TRBV9 and TRBJ2-7; 13 positions match TRBD2. With 0 bases clipped from V and 6 bases from J, the junction kept 6 bases outside the gene matches. Germline CDR1 and CDR2: SGDLS and YYNGEE. This CDR3 contains 16 residues. The DNA of the CDR3 is TGTGCCAGCAGCGTAGCTGGGACTAGCGGGAAGGCCGAGCAGTACTTC. It translates to CASSVAGTSGKAEQYF.

The rearrangement links TRBV7-2 to TRBJ1-4, with 9 bases aligning to TRBD1. The CDR3 consists of 15 residues. J lost 5 bases, V lost 5 bases, and 6 bases had no gene match. The V gene's germline CDR1 is SGHTA and CDR2 FQGNSA. CDR3 DNA: TGTGCCAGCAGCATACAGGGGGCTCTCAATGAAAAACTGTTTTTT. It encodes CASSIQGALNEKLFF.

The chain couples TRBV5-4 to TRBJ2-3, with 7 positions matching TRBD1. Germline CDR1 SGHNT, CDR2 YYREEE (reference sequence). V lost 2 bases to trimming and J lost 4 bases; unmatched junction nucleotides: 1. The CDR3 is 13 residues long. DNA for the CDR3: TGTGCCAGCAGCTTACAGGGGCCAGATACGCAGTATTTT. It specifies CASSLQGPDTQYF.

The chain recombines TRBV6-5 with TRBJ2-5, with a possible D match to TRBD1 (5 bases). V gave up 0 bases and J gave up 5 bases, with 13 bases separating them. CDR3 length: 15 amino acids. CDR1 is MNHEY and CDR2 is SVGAGI in the germline V gene. The chain's CDR3 is CASSYSRAPVETQYF. CDR3 in DNA: TGTGCCAGCAGTTACTCCAGGGCCCCCGTGGAGACCCAGTACTTC.

The rearrangement links TRBV5-1 to TRBJ2-5; 9 bases map to TRBD1. V gave up 0 bases and J gave up 2 bases; unmatched junction bases: 2. The CDR3 consists of 15 residues. Germline CDR1 reads SGHRS; CDR2 reads YFSETQ. The CDR3 here is CASSLGQGGQETQYF. The CDR3 DNA follows: TGCGCCAGCAGCTTGGGACAGGGGGGTCAAGAGACCCAGTACTTC. Filled out from reference TRBV5-1 and TRBJ2-5, the complete variable domain reads KAGVTQTPRYLIKTRGQQVTLSCSPISGHRSVSWYQQTPGQGLQFLFEYFSETQRNKGNFPGRFSGRQFSNSRSEMNVSTLELGDSALYLCASSLGQGGQETQYFGPGTRLLVL.

This chain links TRBV30 with TRBJ1-3, with D possibly TRBD1 on 5 matching bases. Trimming cost V 3 bases and J 0 bases, with 18 bases left between them. CDR3 length: 17 residues. Germline V gene data show CDR1 as GTSNPN and CDR2 as SVGIG (reference sequence). The CDR3 DNA reads as TGTGCCTGGAGATCCCTCGTAGGGGCCTACTCTGGAAACACCATATATTTT. Translation: CAWRSLVGAYSGNTIYF.

The CDR3 is CASSLSPGQGAYNEQFF. CDR3 nucleotides: TGTGCCAGCAGTCTCTCCCCAGGACAGGGGGCCTACAATGAGCAGTTCTTC. V gene TRBV27 combines with J gene TRBJ2-1; 10 bases line up with TRBD1. CDR1 is MNHEY and CDR2 is SMNVEV in the germline V gene (reference sequence). The CDR3 extends over 17 amino acids. J lost 2 bases, V lost 5 bases, and 9 bases had no gene match.

This clone was detected only a few times. The chain joins TRBV11-2 to TRBJ1-3; no clear D. CDR3 size: 15 residues. The germline gives CDR1 SGHAT, CDR2 FQNNGV. The V gene lost 5 bases and the J gene lost 1 base, with 12 bases spanning the gap. Here the CDR3 DNA reads TGTGCCAGCAGCCCCGGAGGCGGTTCTGGAAACACCATATATTTT. It is translated as CASSPGGGSGNTIYF.

The CDR3 loop is CASSSGAGRPQHF. The CDR3 bases are TGTGCCAGCAGTTCCGGGGCGGGACGGCCCCAGCATTTT. This chain connects TRBV25-1 to TRBJ1-5; TRBD1 might be the D (5 bases). CDR3 length: 13 amino acids. Germline V gives CDR1 MGHDK, CDR2 SYGVNS. Trimming removed 5 bases from V and 9 bases from J, with 14 bases in between.

V usage is TRBV7-2 and J usage is TRBJ2-3, with TRBD2 identical over 8 bases. This CDR3 spans 17 amino acids. Germline lookup yields CDR1 SGHTA and CDR2 FQGNSA. Trimming cost V 5 bases and J 2 bases; bases outside gene matches: 12. The CDR3 protein is CASSPIWARGDTDTQYF. The CDR3, as DNA: TGTGCCAGCAGCCCGATTTGGGCGCGGGGGGACACAGATACGCAGTATTTT.

The rearrangement joins TRBV27 to TRBJ2-3; 16 positions agree with TRBD2. J lost 2 bases, V lost 9 bases, and 11 bases had no gene match. CDR1 is MNHEY and CDR2 is SMNVEV in the germline V gene (reference sequence). The CDR3 extends over 18 amino acids. In DNA, the CDR3 is TGTGCCAGTAATACCGGGACTAGCGGGGGGGCTCCCACAGATACGCAGTATTTT. This codes for CASNTGTSGGAPTDTQYF.

The chain couples TRBV7-8 to TRBJ2-7; D unresolved. Germline loops: CDR1 SGHVS, CDR2 FQNEAQ. Trimming stripped 3 bases from V and 3 bases from J, with 12 bases between. The CDR3 is 14 residues long. In nucleotides, the CDR3 is TGTGCCAGCAGCTTTGACGGGTCCCACTACGAGCAGTACTTC. As protein: CASSFDGSHYEQYF.

The V call is TRBV7-3, the J call TRBJ2-2; possibly TRBD2 for D (6 bases). Germline V lookup: CDR1 SGHTA, CDR2 FQGTGA. V was trimmed by 2 bases and J by 4 bases, leaving 14 bases between them. This CDR3 is 16 amino acids long. CDR3 nucleotide sequence: TGTGCCAGCAGCTTAGGGGGGTCCGAGGGCACCGGGGAGCTGTTTTTT. This gives the protein CASSLGGSEGTGELFF.

The rearrangement links TRBV12-3 or TRBV12-4 to TRBJ2-5; the D is unclear. The CDR3 is 12 amino acids. The V gene lost 5 bases and the J gene lost 5 bases, with 9 bases spanning the gap. The CDR3 nucleotides read TGTGCCAGCAGTACCTACGGGGAGACCCAGTACTTC. The encoded protein is CASSTYGETQYF.

This chain uses TRBV28 with TRBJ2-2; D possibly corresponds to TRBD2 (6 bases). This CDR3 spans 17 amino acids. Germline V gives CDR1 MDHEN, CDR2 SYDVKM. Trimming removed 6 bases at V and 0 bases at J, with 17 bases between. The CDR3: CASSGGEDTSNTGELFF. The DNA of the CDR3 is TGTGCCAGCAGCGGGGGAGAGGACACTTCGAACACCGGGGAGCTGTTTTTT.

This CDR3 reads CASRGDTVIAKNIQYF. DNA of the CDR3: TGTGCCAGCCGAGGGGACACAGTTATAGCCAAAAACATTCAGTACTTC. The rearrangement joins TRBV2 to TRBJ2-4, with TRBD1 as a possible D gene (6 bases). This CDR3 is built from 16 residues. Trimming removed 8 bases from V and 0 bases from J, with 17 bases in between. Germline V gene lookup returns CDR1 SNHLY and CDR2 FYNNEI.

The chain combines TRBV10-1 with TRBJ2-1; D is possibly TRBD1 (6 bases). Germline values: CDR1 WNHNN, CDR2 SYGVQD (reference sequence). Trimming cost V 2 bases and J 4 bases, with 18 bases left between them. The CDR3 contains 17 residues. DNA of the CDR3: TGCGCCAGCAGTGAGGGGGGCGGACGACCGACGTACAATGAGCAGTTCTTC. It is translated as CASSEGGGRPTYNEQFF.

This clone was seen only a few times. The J gene is TRBJ2-7, the V gene TRBV5-8, with 7 bases that match TRBD1. With 3 bases clipped from V and 7 bases from J, the junction kept 13 bases outside the gene matches. Germline V gives CDR1 SGHTS, CDR2 YDEGEE. This CDR3 is built from 15 residues. CDR3 nucleotides: TGTGCCAGCAGCTCGAACCTGCGACAGGGCTTAGAGCAGTACTTC. This sequence encodes CASSSNLRQGLEQYF.

The chain joins TRBV4-2 to TRBJ1-1; D possibly corresponds to TRBD1 (5 bases). Trimming left V 1 base short and J 1 base short, with 7 bases between. Germline-derived CDR1 and CDR2 are LGHNA and YNFKEQ. The CDR3 sequence is 14 residues long. CDR3 coding DNA: TGTGCCAGCAGCCAAGGGGGCGAGAACACTGAAGCTTTCTTT. Amino acids: CASSQGGENTEAFF.

The V gene is TRBV3-1 (or the pseudogene TRBV3-2), the J gene TRBJ1-1; 7 bases agree with TRBD1. With 4 bases clipped from V and 4 bases from J, the junction kept 12 bases outside the gene matches. The CDR3 covers 16 residues. Germline values: CDR1 LGHDT, CDR2 YNNKEL (reference sequence). The CDR3 nucleotides read TGTGCCAGCAGCCTTTCCGGGACAGCGGGCATCACTGAAGCTTTCTTT. Its translation is CASSLSGTAGITEAFF.

V gene TRBV5-1 combines with J gene TRBJ2-7, with TRBD1 as a possible D gene (6 bases). With 2 bases removed from V and 1 base from J, the gap between germline ends came to 10 bases. The CDR3 totals 14 residues. The germline V gene has CDR1 SGHRS and CDR2 YFSETQ. CDR3 protein: CASSFQGGSYEQYF. CDR3 sequence (DNA): TGCGCCAGCAGCTTCCAAGGGGGTTCCTACGAGCAGTACTTC.

V usage is TRBV30 and J usage is TRBJ2-5; D might be TRBD1 (5 bases). Trimming cost V 4 bases and J 3 bases, with 12 bases left between them. Germline CDR1 is GTSNPN and CDR2 is SVGIG (reference sequence). This CDR3 spans 13 amino acids. The CDR3 bases are TGTGCCTGGATGGCAGGGCAGAAAGAGACCCAGTACTTC. It specifies CAWMAGQKETQYF.

The V call is TRBV15, the J call TRBJ2-3, with 7 bases matching TRBD2. Germline V gene lookup returns CDR1 LNHNV and CDR2 YYDKDF (reference sequence). This CDR3 is 18 amino acids long. V was clipped by 0 bases and J by 2 bases; unmatched bases: 11. This chain's CDR3 is CATSRDRTGTIYTDTQYF. The CDR3 coding sequence is TGTGCCACCAGCAGAGATAGAACTGGGACTATCTACACAGATACGCAGTATTTT.